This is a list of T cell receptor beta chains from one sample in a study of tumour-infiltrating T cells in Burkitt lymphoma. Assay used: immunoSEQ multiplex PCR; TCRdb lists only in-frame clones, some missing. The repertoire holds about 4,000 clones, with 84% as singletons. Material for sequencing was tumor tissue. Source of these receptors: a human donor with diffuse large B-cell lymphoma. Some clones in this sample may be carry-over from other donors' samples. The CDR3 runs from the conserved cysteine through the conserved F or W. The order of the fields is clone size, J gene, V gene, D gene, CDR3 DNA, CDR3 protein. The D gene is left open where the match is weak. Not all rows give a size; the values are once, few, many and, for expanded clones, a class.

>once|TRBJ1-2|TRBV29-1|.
TGCAGCGTTGAATGGCGGGGAACCTATGGCTACACCTTC
CSVEWRGTYGYTF
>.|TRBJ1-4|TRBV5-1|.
TGCGCCAGCAGCTTGGGCAGGATCAGAACTAATGAAAAACTGTTTTTT
CASSLGRIRTNEKLFF
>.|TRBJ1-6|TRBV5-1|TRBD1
TGCGCCAGCAGCTTGGTCACAGGGGGGAATTCACCCCTCCACTTT
CASSLVTGGNSPLHF
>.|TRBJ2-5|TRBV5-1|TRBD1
TGCGCCAGCAGCGTAGGACAGGAGGCTTTCCAAGAGACCCAGTACTTC
CASSVGQEAFQETQYF
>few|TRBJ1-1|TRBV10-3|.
TGTGCCATCAGCCGCAGGGTGAACACTGAAGCTTTCTTT
CAISRRVNTEAFF
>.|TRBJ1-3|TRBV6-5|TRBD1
TGTGCCAGCAGTTCCGGGACAGGGGGCAGAAACACCATATATTTT
CASSSGTGGRNTIYF
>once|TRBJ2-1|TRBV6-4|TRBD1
TGTGCCAGCAGTCAGGACAGGGGGCCCTACAATGAGCAGTTCTTC
CASSQDRGPYNEQFF
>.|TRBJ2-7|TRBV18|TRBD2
TGTGCCAGCTCGCGTAGGGCGACTAGCGGGGCCTACGAGCAGTACTTC
CASSRRATSGAYEQYF
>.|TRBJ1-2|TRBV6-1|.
TGTGCCAGCAGTGTTGCAGCGGACTATGGCTACACCTTC
CASSVAADYGYTF
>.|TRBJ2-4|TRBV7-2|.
TGTGCCAGCAGCTCTAGTGGCGACATTCAGTACTTC
CASSSSGDIQYF
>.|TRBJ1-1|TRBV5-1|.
TGCGCCAGCAGCCAGGATCGGGAAAACACTGAAGCTTTCTTT
CASSQDRENTEAFF
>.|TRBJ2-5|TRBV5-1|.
TGCGCCAGCAGCTTAATGCCGGGATCGAAAGAGACCCAGTACTTC
CASSLMPGSKETQYF
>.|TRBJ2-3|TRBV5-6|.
TGTGCCAGCAGCTTGAAAGGGGGAGATACGCAGTATTTT
CASSLKGGDTQYF
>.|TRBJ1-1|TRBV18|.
TGTGCCAGCTCACCTTGGGACACTGAAGCTTTCTTT
CASSPWDTEAFF
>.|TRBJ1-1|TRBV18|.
TGTGCCAGCTCAGGAGGTTCCACCATGAACACTGAAGCTTTCTTT
CASSGGSTMNTEAFF
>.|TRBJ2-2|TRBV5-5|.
TGTGCCAGCAGCTTGGCGGTTAGAGCGATATCCGGGGAGCTGTTTTTT
CASSLAVRAISGELFF
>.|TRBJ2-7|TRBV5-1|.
TGCGCCAGCGCCCCCTCCGGAGCTACCTACGAGCAGTACTTC
CASAPSGATYEQYF
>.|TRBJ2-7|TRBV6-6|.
TGTGCCAGCAGTCGACCGCCCTACGAGCAGTACTTC
CASSRPPYEQYF
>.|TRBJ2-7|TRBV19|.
TGTGCCAGTAGTATGAAGGCCGGAAGGTACGAGCAGTACTTC
CASSMKAGRYEQYF
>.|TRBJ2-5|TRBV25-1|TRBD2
TGTGCCAGCAGTTCCCATTCGGCGGGGGGGACCCAGTACTTC
CASSSHSAGGTQYF
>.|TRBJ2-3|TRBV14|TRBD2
TGTGCCAGCACAGTCGGACTAGCGGGGGCAGATACGCAGTATTTT
CASTVGLAGADTQYF
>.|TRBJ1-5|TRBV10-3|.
TGTGCCATCAGTGACCGGGGGGGCGGCTATCAGCCCCAGCATTTT
CAISDRGGGYQPQHF
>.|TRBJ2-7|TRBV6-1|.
TGTGCCAGCAGTGTTACAGGCTACGAGCAGTACTTC
CASSVTGYEQYF
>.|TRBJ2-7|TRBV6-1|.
TGTGCCAGCAGTGAAGCGGGGGATTGGGGATACGAGCAGTACTTC
CASSEAGDWGYEQYF
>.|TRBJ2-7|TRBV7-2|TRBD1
TGTGCCAGCAGCGTCCGGGACAGGGGGGTTAAATCCTACGAGCAGTACTTC
CASSVRDRGVKSYEQYF
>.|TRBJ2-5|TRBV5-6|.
TGTGCCAGCAGTCCCCTACCGTCTGGAGAGACCCAGTACTTC
CASSPLPSGETQYF
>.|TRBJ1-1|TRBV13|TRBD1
TGTGCCAGCAGCCCGGACAGGCTAAGCACTGAAGCTTTCTTT
CASSPDRLSTEAFF
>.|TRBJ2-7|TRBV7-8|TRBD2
TGTGCCAGCAGCTCGTTATCGGGGGACTACCGCTCCTACGAGCAGTACTTC
CASSSLSGDYRSYEQYF
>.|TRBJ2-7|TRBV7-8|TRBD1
TGTGCCAGCAGCTTAGTGGGGACAGCGACCTACGAGCAGTACTTC
CASSLVGTATYEQYF
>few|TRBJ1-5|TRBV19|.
TGTGCCAGTAGTCAGACAGCTGGAGGGCATCAGCCCCAGCATTTT
CASSQTAGGHQPQHF
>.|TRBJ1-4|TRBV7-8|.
TGTGCCAGCAGCCCGACGGCAACTAATGAAAAACTGTTTTTT
CASSPTATNEKLFF
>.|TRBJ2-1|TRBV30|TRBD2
TGTGCCTGGAGTCTAGCGGGGCTTAGCTCCTACAATGAGCAGTTCTTC
CAWSLAGLSSYNEQFF
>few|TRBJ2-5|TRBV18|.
TGTGCCAGCTCACCAGGGCCCGGGGCGATAGAGACCCAGTACTTC
CASSPGPGAIETQYF
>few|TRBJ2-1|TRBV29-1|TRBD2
TGCAGCGTTGAACTAGCGGGGGCCTCCTACAATGAGCAGTTCTTC
CSVELAGASYNEQFF
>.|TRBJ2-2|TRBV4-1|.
TGCGCCAGCAGCCACCGTCCCGGGACCGCCTATGGGACCGGGGAGCTGTTTTTT
CASSHRPGTAYGTGELFF
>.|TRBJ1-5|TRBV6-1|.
TGTGCCAGCACCACAGACACCTCTCGCACTCAGCCCCAGCATTTT
CASTTDTSRTQPQHF
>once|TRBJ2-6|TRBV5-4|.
TGTGCCAGCAGCTTCGGGGGCTCTGGGGCCAACGTCCTGACTTTC
CASSFGGSGANVLTF